This T cell receptor (beta chain) was sequenced for a study of cytomegalovirus exposure and HLA in healthy donors. There are 14 residues in the CDR3. CDR1 SNHLY and CDR2 FYNNEI come from the germline V gene. Trimming stripped 7 bases from V and 0 bases from J, with 13 bases between. Details on this clone: Its antigen is unidentified.

Points from the study as a whole: In all likelihood, a cluster of highly shared sequence variants was a sequencing artifact. About 180 TCR beta chains were listed as cytomegalovirus-associated. In the analysis, some V segments, TRBV6-2 and TRBV6-3 included, were excluded as indistinguishable.

13 Jbeta primers and 60 Vbeta primers were used for the PCR. Original processing methods: A follow-up analysis tallied around 80 million unique TCR beta chains, roughly 11 million shared. Generated by immunoSEQ multiplex PCR, the TCRdb table keeps only in-frame clones and is missing some. V and J calls and clone size come straight from that table; D and trimming were deduced from the DNA. In the table there are around 110,000 clones, more than 60% of which are singletons. What was sequenced was PBMCs. The TCR comes from a man aged 35-49 years in good health and CMV-seronegative. The chain uses TRBV2 and TRBJ2-7, with D maybe TRBD2 (5 bases). CDR3 sequence (DNA): TGTGCCAGCACACTAGGAATCCACTCCTACGAGCAGTACTTC. Translating gives CASTLGIHSYEQYF.